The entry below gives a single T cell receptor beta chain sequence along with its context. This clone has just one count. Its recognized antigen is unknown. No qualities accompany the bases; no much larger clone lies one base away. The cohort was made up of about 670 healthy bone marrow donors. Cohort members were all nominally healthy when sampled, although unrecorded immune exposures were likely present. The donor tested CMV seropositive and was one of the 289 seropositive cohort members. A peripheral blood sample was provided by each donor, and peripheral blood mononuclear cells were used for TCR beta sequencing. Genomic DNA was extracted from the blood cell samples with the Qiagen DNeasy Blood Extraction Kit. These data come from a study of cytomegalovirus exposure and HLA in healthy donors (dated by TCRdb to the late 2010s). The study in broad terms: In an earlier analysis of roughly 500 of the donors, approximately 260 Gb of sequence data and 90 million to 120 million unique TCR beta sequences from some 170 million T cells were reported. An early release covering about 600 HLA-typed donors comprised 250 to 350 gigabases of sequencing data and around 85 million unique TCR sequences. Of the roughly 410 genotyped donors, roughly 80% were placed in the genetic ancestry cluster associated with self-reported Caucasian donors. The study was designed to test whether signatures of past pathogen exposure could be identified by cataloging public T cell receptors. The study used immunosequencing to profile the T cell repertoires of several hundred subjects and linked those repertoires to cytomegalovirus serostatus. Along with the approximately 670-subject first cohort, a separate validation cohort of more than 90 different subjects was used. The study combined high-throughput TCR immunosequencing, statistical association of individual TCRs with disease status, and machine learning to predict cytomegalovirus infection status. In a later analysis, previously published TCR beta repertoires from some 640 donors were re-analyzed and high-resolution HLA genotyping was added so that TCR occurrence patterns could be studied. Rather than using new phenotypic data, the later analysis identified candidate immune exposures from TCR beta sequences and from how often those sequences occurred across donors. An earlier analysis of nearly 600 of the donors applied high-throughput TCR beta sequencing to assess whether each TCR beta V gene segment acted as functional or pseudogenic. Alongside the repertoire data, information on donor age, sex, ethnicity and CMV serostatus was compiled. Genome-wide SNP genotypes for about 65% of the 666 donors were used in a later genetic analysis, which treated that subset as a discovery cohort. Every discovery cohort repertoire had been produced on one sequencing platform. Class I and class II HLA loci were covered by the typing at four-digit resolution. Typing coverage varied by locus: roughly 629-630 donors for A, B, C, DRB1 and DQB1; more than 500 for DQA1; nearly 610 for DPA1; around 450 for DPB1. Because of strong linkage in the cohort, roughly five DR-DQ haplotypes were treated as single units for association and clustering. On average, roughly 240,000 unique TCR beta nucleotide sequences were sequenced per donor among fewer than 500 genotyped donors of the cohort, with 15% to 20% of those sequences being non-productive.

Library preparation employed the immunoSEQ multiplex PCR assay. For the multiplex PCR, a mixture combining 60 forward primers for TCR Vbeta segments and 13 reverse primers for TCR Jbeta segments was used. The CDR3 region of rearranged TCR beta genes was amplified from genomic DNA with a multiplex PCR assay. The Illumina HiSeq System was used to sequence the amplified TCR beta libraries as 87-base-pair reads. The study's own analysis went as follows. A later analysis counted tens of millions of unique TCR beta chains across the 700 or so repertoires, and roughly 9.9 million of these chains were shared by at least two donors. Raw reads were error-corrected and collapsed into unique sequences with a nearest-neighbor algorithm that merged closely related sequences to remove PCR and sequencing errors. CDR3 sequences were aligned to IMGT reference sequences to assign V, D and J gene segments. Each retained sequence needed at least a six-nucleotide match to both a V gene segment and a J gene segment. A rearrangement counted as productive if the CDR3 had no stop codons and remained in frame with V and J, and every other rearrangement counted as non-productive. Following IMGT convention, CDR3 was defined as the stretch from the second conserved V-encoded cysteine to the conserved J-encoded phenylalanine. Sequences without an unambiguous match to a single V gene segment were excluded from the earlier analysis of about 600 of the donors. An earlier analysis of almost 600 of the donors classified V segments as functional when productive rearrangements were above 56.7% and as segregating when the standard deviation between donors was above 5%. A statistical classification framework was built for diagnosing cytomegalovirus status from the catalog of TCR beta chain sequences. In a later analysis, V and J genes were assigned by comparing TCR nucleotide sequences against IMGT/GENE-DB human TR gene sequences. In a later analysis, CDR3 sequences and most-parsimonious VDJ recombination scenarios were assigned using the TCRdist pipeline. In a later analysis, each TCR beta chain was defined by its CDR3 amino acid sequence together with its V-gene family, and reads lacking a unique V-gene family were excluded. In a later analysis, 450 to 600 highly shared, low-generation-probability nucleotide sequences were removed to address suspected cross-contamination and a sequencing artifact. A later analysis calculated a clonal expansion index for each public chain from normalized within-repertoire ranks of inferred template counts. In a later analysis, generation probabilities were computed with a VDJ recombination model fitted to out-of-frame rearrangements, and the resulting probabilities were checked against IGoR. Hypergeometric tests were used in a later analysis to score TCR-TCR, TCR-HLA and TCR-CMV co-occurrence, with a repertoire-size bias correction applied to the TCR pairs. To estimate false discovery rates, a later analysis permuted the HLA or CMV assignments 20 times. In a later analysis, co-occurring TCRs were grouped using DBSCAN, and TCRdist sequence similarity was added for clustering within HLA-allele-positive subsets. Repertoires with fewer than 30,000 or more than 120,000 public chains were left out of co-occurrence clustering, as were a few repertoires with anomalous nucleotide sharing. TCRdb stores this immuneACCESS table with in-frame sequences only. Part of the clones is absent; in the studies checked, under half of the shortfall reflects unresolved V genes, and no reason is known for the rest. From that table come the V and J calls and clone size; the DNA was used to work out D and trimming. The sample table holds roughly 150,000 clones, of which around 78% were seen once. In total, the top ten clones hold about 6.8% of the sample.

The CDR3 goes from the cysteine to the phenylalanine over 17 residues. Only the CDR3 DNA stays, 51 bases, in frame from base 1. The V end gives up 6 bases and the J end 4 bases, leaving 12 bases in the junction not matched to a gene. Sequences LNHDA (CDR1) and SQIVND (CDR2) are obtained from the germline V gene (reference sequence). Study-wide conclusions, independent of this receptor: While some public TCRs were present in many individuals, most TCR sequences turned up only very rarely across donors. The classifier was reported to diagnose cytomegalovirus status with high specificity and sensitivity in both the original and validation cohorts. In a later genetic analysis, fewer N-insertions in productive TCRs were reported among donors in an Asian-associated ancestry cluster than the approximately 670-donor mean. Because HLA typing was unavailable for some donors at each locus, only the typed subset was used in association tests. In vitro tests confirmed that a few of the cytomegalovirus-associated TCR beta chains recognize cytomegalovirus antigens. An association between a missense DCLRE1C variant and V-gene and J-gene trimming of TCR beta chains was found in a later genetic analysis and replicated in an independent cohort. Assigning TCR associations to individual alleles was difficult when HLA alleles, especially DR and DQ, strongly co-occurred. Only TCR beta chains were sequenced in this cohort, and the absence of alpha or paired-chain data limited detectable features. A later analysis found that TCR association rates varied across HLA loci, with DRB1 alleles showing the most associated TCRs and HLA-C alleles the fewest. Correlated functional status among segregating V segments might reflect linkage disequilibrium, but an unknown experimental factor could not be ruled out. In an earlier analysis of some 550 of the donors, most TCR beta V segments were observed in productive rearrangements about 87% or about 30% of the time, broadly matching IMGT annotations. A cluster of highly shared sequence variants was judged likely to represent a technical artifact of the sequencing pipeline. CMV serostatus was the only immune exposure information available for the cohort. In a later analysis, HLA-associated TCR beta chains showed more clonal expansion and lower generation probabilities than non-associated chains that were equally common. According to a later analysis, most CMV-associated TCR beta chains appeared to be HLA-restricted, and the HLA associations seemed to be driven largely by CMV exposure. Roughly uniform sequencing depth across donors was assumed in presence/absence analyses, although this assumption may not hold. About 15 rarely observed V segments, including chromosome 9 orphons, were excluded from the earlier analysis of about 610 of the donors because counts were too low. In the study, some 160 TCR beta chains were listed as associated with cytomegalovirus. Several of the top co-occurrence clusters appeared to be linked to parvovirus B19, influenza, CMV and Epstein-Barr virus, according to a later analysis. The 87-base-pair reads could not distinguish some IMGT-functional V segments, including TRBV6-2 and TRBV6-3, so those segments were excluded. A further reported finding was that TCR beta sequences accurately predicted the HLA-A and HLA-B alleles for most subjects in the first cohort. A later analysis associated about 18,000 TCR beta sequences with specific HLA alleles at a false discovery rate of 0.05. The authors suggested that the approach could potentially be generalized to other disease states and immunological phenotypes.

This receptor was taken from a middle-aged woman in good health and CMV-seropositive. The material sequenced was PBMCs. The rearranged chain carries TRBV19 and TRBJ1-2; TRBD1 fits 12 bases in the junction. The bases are TGTGCCAGTAGACGTCCCGGGACAGGGGGCTCGGGCTATGGCTACACCTTC. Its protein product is CASRRPGTGGSGYGYTF.